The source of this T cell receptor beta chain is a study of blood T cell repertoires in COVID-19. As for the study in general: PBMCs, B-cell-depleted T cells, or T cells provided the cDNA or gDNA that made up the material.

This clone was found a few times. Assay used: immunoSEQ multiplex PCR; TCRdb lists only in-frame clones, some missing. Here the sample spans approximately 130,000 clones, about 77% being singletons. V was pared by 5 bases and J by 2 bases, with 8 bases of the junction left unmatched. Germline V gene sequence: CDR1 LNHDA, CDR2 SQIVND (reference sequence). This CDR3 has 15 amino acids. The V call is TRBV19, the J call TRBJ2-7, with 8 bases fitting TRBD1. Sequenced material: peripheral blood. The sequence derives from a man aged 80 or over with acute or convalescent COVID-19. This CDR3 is CASSPRTGKTYEQYF. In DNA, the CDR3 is TGTGCCAGTAGTCCTCGGACAGGGAAGACCTACGAGCAGTACTTC.